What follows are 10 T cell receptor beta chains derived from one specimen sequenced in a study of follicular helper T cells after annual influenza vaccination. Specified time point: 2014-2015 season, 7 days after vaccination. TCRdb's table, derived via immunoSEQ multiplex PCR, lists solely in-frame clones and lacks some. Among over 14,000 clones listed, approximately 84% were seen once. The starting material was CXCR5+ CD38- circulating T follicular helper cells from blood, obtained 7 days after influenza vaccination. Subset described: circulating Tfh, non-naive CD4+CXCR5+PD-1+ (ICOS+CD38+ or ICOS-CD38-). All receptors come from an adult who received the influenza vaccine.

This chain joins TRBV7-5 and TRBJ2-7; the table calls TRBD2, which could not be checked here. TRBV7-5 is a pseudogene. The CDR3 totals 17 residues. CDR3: CARSGGGAGVSLWEQYF. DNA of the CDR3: TGTGCCAGAAGCGGGGGAGGAGCGGGGGTTTCCCTCTGGGAGCAGTACTTC.

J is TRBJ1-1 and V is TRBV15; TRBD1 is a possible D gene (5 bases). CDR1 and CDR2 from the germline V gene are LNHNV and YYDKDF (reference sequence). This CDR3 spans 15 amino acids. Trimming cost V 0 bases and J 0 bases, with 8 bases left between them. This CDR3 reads CATSREGALNTEAFF. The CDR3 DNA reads TGTGCCACCAGCAGAGAAGGGGCATTGAACACTGAAGCTTTCTTT.

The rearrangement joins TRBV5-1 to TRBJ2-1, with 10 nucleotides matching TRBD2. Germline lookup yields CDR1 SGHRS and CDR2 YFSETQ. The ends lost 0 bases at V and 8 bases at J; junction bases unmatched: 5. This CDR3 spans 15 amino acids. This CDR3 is CASSLVASGGDEQFF. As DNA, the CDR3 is TGCGCCAGCAGCTTGGTGGCTAGCGGGGGCGATGAGCAGTTCTTC.

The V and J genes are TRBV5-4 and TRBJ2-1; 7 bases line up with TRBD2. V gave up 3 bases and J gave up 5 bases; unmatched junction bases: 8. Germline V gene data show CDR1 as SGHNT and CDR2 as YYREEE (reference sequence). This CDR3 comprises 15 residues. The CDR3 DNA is TGTGCCAGCAGCTGGGACGTGGGGACTAACAATGAGCAGTTCTTC. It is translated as CASSWDVGTNNEQFF.

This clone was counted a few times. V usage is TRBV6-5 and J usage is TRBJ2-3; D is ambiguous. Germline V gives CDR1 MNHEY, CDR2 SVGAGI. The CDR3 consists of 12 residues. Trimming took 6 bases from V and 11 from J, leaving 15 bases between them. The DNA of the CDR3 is TGTGCCAGCAGCCCCTCTAGAGGTGGGCAGTATTTT. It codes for CASSPSRGGQYF.

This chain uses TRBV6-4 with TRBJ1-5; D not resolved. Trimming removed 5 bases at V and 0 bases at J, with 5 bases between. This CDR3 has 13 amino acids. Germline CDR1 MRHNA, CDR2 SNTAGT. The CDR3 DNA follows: TGTGCCAGCAGTCCCCGTAGCAATCAGCCCCAGCATTTT. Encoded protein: CASSPRSNQPQHF.

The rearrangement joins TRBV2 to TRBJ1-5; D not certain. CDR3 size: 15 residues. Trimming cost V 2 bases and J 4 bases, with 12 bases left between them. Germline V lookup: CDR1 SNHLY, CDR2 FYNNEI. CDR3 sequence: CASSEQARGNQPQHF. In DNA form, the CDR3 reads TGTGCCAGCAGTGAACAAGCCCGAGGGAATCAGCCCCAGCATTTT.

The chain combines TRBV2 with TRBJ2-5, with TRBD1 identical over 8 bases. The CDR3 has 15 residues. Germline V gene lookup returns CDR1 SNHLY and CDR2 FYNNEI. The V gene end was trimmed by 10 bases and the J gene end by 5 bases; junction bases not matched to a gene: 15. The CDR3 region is CATTGTGLQGETQYF. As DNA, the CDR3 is TGTGCCACAACCGGGACAGGCTTACAAGGGGAGACCCAGTACTTC.

The chain's CDR3 is CASSQATGTNYGYTF. CDR3 nucleotides: TGTGCCAGCAGCCAAGCGACAGGGACTAACTATGGCTACACCTTC. This chain joins TRBV14 and TRBJ1-2; 7 nucleotides match TRBD1. This CDR3 is 15 amino acids long. J gave up 0 bases and V 1 base, and 2 bases lay outside the gene matches. Germline V lookup: CDR1 SGHDN, CDR2 FVKESK.

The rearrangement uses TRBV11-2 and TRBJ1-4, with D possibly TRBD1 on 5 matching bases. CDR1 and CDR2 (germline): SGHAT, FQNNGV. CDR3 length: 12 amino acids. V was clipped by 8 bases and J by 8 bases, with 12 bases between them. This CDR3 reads CASGGKGEKLFF. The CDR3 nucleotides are TGTGCCAGCGGGGGGAAGGGGGAAAAACTGTTTTTT. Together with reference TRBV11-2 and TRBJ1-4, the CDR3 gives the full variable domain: EAGVAQSPRYKIIEKRQSVAFWCNPISGHATLYWYQQILGQGPKLLIQFQNNGVVDDSQLPKDRFSAERLKGVDSTLKIQPAKLEDSAVYLCASGGKGEKLFFGSGTQLSVL.